This record covers a single T cell receptor beta chain. No antigen is known for it. Sequencing was performed with immunoSEQ multiplex PCR; in TCRdb, only in-frame clones are kept and a portion is missing. The table shows tens of thousands of clones, with 88% occurring only once. The sample comes from a study of T cells in localized non-small cell lung cancer. Study-wide findings and caveats: Sequence data derive from only one tumor region, so heterogeneity remains possible. Median approximately 58 top-100 tumor clones were shared with paired adjacent lung.

The CDR3 runs 12 residues. V was trimmed by 5 bases and J by 10 bases, leaving 13 bases between them. The germline V gene has CDR1 SEHNR and CDR2 FQNEAQ (reference sequence). This chain connects TRBV7-9 to TRBJ2-3; D call uncertain. Sequenced material: peripheral blood, taken before any cancer treatment. This TCR was sampled from a woman aged 35 to 70 with stage I lung adenocarcinoma. The CDR3 protein is CASSQVHTSQYF. CDR3 bases: TGTGCCAGCAGCCAAGTCCACACCTCGCAGTATTTT.